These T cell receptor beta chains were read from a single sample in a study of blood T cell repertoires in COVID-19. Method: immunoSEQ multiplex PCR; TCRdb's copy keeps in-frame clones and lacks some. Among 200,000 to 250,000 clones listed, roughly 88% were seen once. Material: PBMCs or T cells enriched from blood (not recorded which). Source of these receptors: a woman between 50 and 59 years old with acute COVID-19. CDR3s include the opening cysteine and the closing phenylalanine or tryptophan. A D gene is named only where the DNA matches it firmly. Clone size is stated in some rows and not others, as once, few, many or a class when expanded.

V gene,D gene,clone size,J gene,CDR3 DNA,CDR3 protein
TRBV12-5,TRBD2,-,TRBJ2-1,TGTGCTAGTGGTTTGGGCCCGGGACTAGCGGGGTCCTCCTACAATGAGCAGTTCTTC,CASGLGPGLAGSSYNEQFF
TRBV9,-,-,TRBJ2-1,TGTGCCAGCAGCGACCATAGTGGCTACAATGAGCAGTTCTTC,CASSDHSGYNEQFF
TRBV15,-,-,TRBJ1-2,TGTGCCACCAGCAGAGCGACAGGCTGGTATGGCTACACCTTC,CATSRATGWYGYTF
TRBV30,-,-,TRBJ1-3,TGTGCCTGGAGCCGGGGAGGCTCTGGAAACACCATATATTTT,CAWSRGGSGNTIYF
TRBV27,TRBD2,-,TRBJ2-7,TGTGCCAGCAGTTTGGTTCTAGCGGGAGGGCCTTGGGAGCAGTACTTC,CASSLVLAGGPWEQYF
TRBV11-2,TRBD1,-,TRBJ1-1,TGTGCCAGCAACCCTCAGGGGGGTAGCGGCACTGAAGCTTTCTTT,CASNPQGGSGTEAFF
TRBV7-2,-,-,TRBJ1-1,TGTGCCAGCAGCTTAGGATCTGGCGGAGGCTTGAACACTGAAGCTTTCTTT,CASSLGSGGGLNTEAFF
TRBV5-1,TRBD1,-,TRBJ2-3,TGCGCCAGCAGCGTCCGACAGGGGTATAGCACAGATACGCAGTATTTT,CASSVRQGYSTDTQYF
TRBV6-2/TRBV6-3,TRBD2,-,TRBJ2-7,TGTGCCAGCAGTAGGAGCGGGAGTAACTCCTACGAGCAGTACTTC,CASSRSGSNSYEQYF
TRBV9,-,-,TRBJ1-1,TGTGCTAGCAGCGTAGGGGCAGCAACTGAAGCTTTCTTT,CASSVGAATEAFF
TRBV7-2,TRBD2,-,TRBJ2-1,TGTGCCAGCAGCTCCGGGACTAGCGGGATTCTGGAGCAGTTCTTC,CASSSGTSGILEQFF
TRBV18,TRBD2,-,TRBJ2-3,TGTGCCAGCTCCCTCCAAGGGAGGGGAGGGGATACGCAGTATTTT,CASSLQGRGGDTQYF
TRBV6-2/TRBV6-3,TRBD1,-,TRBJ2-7,TGTGCCAGCAGTTCCCTGGGACAGGGGATATCCTACGAGCAGTACTTC,CASSSLGQGISYEQYF
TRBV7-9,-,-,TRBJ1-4,TGTGCCAGCAGCCCAAGGGGGGAAAAACTGTTTTTT,CASSPRGEKLFF
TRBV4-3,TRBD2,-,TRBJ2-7,TGCGCCAGCAGCCAAGGGCCGGCGGGAGAAGAGTACGAGCAGTACTTC,CASSQGPAGEEYEQYF
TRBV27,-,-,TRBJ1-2,TGTGCCAGCAGTTTATCTTTCCGCTATGGCTACACCTTC,CASSLSFRYGYTF
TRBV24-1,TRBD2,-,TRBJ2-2,TGTGCCACCAGTGATTTCCTCGCGGGAGGCGCGACCGGGGAGCTGTTTTTT,CATSDFLAGGATGELFF
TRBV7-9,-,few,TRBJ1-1,TGTGCCAGCAGCTGGCAGCAGGGGAGGAACACTGAAGCTTTCTTT,CASSWQQGRNTEAFF
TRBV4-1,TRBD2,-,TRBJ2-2,TGCGCCAGCAGCCAAGGGGCAGCGGGAGACACCGGGGAGCTGTTTTTT,CASSQGAAGDTGELFF
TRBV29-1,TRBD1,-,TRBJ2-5,TGCAGCGCACCCACGGGACAGACGGAAGAGACCCAGTACTTC,CSAPTGQTEETQYF
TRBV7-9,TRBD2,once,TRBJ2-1,TGTGCCAGCAGCTCAGGACTAGACTACAATGAGCAGTTCTTC,CASSSGLDYNEQFF
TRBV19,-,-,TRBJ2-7,TGTGCCAGTTCCCGACAAGGGGGCTACGAGCAGTACTTC,CASSRQGGYEQYF
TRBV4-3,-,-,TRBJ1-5,TGCGCCAGCAGCCACGAACTGGTGGGGCTCAGCAATCAGCCCCAGCATTTT,CASSHELVGLSNQPQHF
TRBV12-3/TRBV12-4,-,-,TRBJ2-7,TGTGCCAGCAGGGCGGACAGACACGAGCAGTACTTC,CASRADRHEQYF
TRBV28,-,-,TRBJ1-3,TGTGCCAGCAGTTCCGGCGGGGTCTCCGGAAACACCATATATTTT,CASSSGGVSGNTIYF
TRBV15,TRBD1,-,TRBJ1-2,TGTGCCACCAGCAGACCGGGACAGTCCTTAGGCTACACCTTC,CATSRPGQSLGYTF
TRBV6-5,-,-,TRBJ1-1,TGTGCCAGCAGTTACGCGACAGGACAAGTCGCTTTCTTT,CASSYATGQVAFF
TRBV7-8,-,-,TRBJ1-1,TGTGCCAGCAGCTTATATAGCACTGAAGCTTTCTTT,CASSLYSTEAFF
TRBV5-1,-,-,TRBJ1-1,TGCGCCAGCAGCCCCCGGACTCGGAACACTGAAGCTTTCTTT,CASSPRTRNTEAFF
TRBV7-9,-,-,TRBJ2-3,TGTGCCAGCAGCTCCACCCGGGACACCGAGAAGGATACGCAGTATTTT,CASSSTRDTEKDTQYF
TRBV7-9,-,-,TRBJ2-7,TGTGCCAGCAGCCGATTACAGGGCGCCGAGCAGTACTTC,CASSRLQGAEQYF
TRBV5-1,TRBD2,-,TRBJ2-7,TGCGCCAGCAGCTGGAACTCGGGACTAGCCTACGAGCAGTACTTC,CASSWNSGLAYEQYF
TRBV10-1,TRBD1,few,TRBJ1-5,TGCGCCAGCAGCCTAACCCCTGACAGGGACCTTTATAGCAATCAGCCCCAGCATTTT,CASSLTPDRDLYSNQPQHF
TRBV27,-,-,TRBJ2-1,TGTGCCAGCAGTTTATCGACACACAATGAGCAGTTCTTC,CASSLSTHNEQFF
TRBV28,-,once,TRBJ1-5,TGTGCCAGCACCCCCGTTGGCAATCAGCCCCAGCATTTT,CASTPVGNQPQHF
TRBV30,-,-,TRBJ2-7,TGTGCCTGGAGTGTACGGGGGGCAGGCTACGAGCAGTACTTC,CAWSVRGAGYEQYF
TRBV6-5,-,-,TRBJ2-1,TGTGCCAGCAGTTACAGCAGGGGCGAGCAGTTCTTC,CASSYSRGEQFF
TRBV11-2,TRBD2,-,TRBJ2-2,TGTGCCAGCAGCACACGACTAGCGGGGGGCACGAACACCGGGGAGCTGTTTTTT,CASSTRLAGGTNTGELFF
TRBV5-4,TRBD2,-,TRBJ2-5,TGTGCCAGCAGCTGGGGACTAGCGGGAGAAGAGACCCAGTACTTC,CASSWGLAGEETQYF
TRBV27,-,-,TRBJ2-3,TGTGCCAGCAGACCACCTCGAAGAGGGGGTATCACAGATACGCAGTATTTT,CASRPPRRGGITDTQYF
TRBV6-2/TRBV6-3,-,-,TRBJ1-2,TGTGCCAGCAGTTACTTAAAGACACGCGGCTACACCTTC,CASSYLKTRGYTF
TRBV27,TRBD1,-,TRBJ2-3,TGTGCCAGCAGTCTAGACAGGGTGTCAGATACGCAGTATTTT,CASSLDRVSDTQYF
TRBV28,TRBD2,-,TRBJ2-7,TGTGCCAGCAGTTTACCGGGTCTAGCGGTTTCCTACGAGCAGTACTTC,CASSLPGLAVSYEQYF
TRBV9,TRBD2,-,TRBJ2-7,TGTGCCGTAGCGGGAGTATACGAGCAGTACTTC,CAVAGVYEQYF
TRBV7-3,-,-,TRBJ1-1,TGTGCCAGCAGCCCCTCCACCGGCACTGAAGCTTTCTTT,CASSPSTGTEAFF